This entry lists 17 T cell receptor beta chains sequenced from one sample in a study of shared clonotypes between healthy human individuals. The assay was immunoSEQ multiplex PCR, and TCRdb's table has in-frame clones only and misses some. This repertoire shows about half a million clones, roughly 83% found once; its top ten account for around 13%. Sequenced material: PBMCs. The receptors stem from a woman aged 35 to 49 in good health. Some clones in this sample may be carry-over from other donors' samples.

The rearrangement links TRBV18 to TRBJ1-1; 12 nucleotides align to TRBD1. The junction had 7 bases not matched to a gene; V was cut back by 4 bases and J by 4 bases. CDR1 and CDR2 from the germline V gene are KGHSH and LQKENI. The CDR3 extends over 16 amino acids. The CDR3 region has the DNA TGTGCCAGCTCACGAGGGACAGGGGGCGCGGGCACTGAAGCTTTCTTT. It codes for CASSRGTGGAGTEAFF.

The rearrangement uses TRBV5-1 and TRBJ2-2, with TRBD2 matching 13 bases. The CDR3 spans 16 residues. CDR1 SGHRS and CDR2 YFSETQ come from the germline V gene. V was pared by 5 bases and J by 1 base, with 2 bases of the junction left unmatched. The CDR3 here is CASRRTSGRNTGELFF. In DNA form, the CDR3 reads TGCGCCAGCAGACGGACTAGCGGGAGGAACACCGGGGAGCTGTTTTTT.

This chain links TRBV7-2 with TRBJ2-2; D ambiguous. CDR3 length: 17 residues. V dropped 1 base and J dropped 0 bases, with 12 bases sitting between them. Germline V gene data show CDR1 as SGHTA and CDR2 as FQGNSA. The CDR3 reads CASSLVGHYANTGELFF. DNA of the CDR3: TGTGCCAGCAGCTTAGTCGGGCACTACGCGAACACCGGGGAGCTGTTTTTT.

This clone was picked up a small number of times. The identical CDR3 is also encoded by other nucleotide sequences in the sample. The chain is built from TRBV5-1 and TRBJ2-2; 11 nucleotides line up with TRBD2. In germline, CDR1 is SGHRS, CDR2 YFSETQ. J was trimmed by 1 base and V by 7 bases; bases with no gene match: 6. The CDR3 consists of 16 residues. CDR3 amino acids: CASSLGTSGNTGELFF. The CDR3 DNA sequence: TGCGCCAGCTCCTTAGGGACTAGCGGGAACACCGGGGAGCTGTTTTTT.

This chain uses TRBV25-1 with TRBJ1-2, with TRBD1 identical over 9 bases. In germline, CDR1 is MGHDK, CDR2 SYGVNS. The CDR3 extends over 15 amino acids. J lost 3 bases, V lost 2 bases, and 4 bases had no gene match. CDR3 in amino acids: CASSEPTGGDYGYTF. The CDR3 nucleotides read TGTGCCAGCAGTGAACCGACAGGGGGTGACTATGGCTACACCTTC.

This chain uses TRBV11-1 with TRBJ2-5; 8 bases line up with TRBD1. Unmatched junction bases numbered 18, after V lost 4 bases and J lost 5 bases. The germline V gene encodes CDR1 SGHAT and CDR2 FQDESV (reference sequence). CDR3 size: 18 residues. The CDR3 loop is CASSSMFGQGVQWETQYF. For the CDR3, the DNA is TGTGCCAGCAGCTCAATGTTCGGACAGGGAGTCCAATGGGAGACCCAGTACTTC.

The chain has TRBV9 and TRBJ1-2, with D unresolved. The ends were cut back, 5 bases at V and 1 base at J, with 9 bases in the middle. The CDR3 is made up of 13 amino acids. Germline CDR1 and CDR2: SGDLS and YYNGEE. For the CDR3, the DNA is TGTGCCAGCAGTGACTGGCTTAACTATGGCTACACCTTC. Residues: CASSDWLNYGYTF.

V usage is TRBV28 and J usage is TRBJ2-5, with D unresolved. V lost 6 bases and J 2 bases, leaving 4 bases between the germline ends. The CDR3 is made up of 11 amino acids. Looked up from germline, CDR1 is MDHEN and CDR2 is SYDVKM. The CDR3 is CASRQQETQYF. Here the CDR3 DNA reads TGTGCCAGCAGACAGCAAGAGACCCAGTACTTC.

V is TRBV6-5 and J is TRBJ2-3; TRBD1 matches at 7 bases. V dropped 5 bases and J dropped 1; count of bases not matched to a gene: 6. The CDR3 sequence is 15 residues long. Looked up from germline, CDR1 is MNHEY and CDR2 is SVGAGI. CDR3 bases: TGTGCCAGCAGTAGGACAGGTCTGGGCACAGATACGCAGTATTTT. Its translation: CASSRTGLGTDTQYF.

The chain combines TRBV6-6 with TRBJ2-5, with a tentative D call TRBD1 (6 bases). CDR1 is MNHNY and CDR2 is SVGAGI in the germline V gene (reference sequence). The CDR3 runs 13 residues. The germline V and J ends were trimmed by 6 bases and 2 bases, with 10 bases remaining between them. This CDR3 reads CASRRTVQETQYF. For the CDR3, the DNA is TGTGCCAGCAGAAGGACAGTACAAGAGACCCAGTACTTC.

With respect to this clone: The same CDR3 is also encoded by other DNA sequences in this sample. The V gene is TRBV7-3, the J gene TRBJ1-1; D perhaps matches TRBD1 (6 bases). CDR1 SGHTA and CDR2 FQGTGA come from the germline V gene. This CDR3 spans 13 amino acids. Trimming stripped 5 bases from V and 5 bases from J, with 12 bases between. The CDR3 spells CASSPDRRTEAFF. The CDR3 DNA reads TGTGCCAGCAGCCCCGACAGGAGAACTGAAGCTTTCTTT. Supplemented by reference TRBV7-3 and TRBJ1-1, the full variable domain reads GAGVSQTPSNKVTEKGKYVELRCDPISGHTALYWYRQSLGQGPEFLIYFQGTGAADDSGLPNDRFFAVRPEGSVSTLKIQRTERGDSAVYLCASSPDRRTEAFFGQGTRLTVV.

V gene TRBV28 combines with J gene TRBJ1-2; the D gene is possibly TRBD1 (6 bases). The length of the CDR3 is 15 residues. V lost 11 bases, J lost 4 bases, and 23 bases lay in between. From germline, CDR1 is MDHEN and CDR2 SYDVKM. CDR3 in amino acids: CAEGAGVAGAYGYTF. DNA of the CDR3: TGTGCCGAAGGGGCAGGGGTAGCTGGCGCCTATGGCTACACCTTC.

The CDR3 sequence is CASSLGGGAVQPQHF. CDR3 sequence (DNA): TGTGCCAGCAGCTTAGGGGGAGGGGCCGTACAGCCCCAGCATTTT. The chain combines TRBV7-9 with TRBJ1-5; the D gene is possibly TRBD1 (5 bases). Germline values: CDR1 SEHNR, CDR2 FQNEAQ (reference sequence). V dropped 1 base and J dropped 7 bases, with 14 bases sitting between them. The CDR3 is made up of 15 amino acids.

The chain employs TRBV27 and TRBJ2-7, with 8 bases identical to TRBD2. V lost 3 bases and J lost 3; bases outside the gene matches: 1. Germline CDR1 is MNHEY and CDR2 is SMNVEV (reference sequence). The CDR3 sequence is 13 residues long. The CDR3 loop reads CASSFGTSYEQYF. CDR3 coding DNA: TGTGCCAGCAGTTTTGGGACTAGCTACGAGCAGTACTTC.

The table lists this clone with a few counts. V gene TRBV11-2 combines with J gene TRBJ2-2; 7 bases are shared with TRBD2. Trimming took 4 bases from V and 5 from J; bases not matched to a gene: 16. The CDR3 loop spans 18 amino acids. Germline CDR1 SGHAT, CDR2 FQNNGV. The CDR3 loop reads CASSYASGGTQLTGELFF. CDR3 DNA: TGTGCCAGCAGCTATGCTAGCGGAGGCACTCAATTAACCGGGGAGCTGTTTTTT.

CDR3 nucleotides: TGTGCCAGCAGCCCCGGGCTGGGGGGAATTGCTGATCAGCCCCAGCATTTT. This encodes CASSPGLGGIADQPQHF. The rearrangement links TRBV5-8 to TRBJ1-5; D may be TRBD1 (5 bases). Per germline, CDR1 SGHTS and CDR2 YDEGEE. V lost 4 bases, J lost 5 bases, and 22 bases lay in between. The CDR3 spans 17 residues.

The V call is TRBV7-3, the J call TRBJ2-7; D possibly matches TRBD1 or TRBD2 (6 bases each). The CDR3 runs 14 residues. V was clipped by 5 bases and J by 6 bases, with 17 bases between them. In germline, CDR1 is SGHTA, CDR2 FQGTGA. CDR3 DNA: TGTGCCAGCAGCCGGGGGCAGGGAAATAGCGAGCAGTACTTC. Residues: CASSRGQGNSEQYF.